The T cell receptor (beta chain) described here comes from a study of blood T cell repertoires in COVID-19. Looking at the study overall: Some COVID-19 samples were acute and others convalescent; all came from the United States, Italy and Spain. Sources were T cells, B-cell-depleted T cells, or PBMCs; the material itself was cDNA or gDNA.

Germline-derived CDR1 and CDR2 are ENHRY and SYGVKD. CDR3 length: 16 residues. V lost 4 bases, J lost 6 bases, and 12 bases stayed unmatched. Authors' methods: Cell counts per sample came from amplifying reference gene primers. Data came from immunoSEQ multiplex PCR; TCRdb stores just in-frame clones and leaves some out. Clone size and the V and J calls come from that table; the DNA yielded D and trimming. The data hold more than 75,000 clones, with more than 70% observed a single time. The gene calls are TRBV10-3 and TRBJ1-2; TRBD1 aligns across 9 bases. Sample: peripheral blood. The origin of this receptor is a man in his forties or fifties with acute or convalescent COVID-19. The CDR3 is CAISVQQGASLNGYTF. The CDR3 DNA reads as TGTGCCATCAGTGTCCAACAGGGGGCGTCCTTGAATGGCTACACCTTC.